These 21 T cell receptor beta chains share one sample of origin, sequenced in a study of shared clonotypes between healthy human individuals. The method was immunoSEQ multiplex PCR; TCRdb's version includes in-frame clones alone and lacks a portion of them. In the table there are some 2.1 million clones, roughly 95% of which are singletons. The naive CD8 subset, CD45RO-negative cells positively selected for CCR7, excluded terminally differentiated effector memory CD45RA+ cells. The specimen sequenced was naive CD8+ T cells sorted from blood. The receptors originated from a man between 18 and 35 years old in good health.

As concerns this clone: This same CDR3 is encoded by further DNA sequences in the sample. This sequence joins TRBV12-5 and TRBJ2-7; D remains ambiguous. The germline gives CDR1 LGHNT, CDR2 FRNRAP. This CDR3 is built from 12 residues. V was pared by 3 bases and J by 3 bases, with 6 bases between. The CDR3 loop is CASGLGDYEQYF. The CDR3 nucleotides read TGTGCTAGTGGTTTAGGAGACTACGAGCAGTACTTC.

The rearrangement uses TRBV13 and TRBJ2-5; D remains ambiguous. The V and J ends lost 1 base and 2 bases respectively, with 5 bases between them. Germline lookup yields CDR1 PRHDT and CDR2 FYEKMQ (reference sequence). The length of the CDR3 is 13 residues. Written as DNA, the CDR3 is TGTGCCAGCAGCTTAGAAAGGCAAGAGACCCAGTACTTC. It encodes CASSLERQETQYF.

The chain is built from TRBV27 and TRBJ2-1; 9 bases map to TRBD2. In germline, CDR1 is MNHEY, CDR2 SMNVEV (reference sequence). This CDR3 region has 13 residues. V dropped 3 bases and J dropped 12; count of bases not matched to a gene: 6. The CDR3 loop is CASSFSSGRPQFF. In DNA form, the CDR3 reads TGTGCCAGCAGTTTTTCCAGCGGGAGGCCGCAGTTCTTC.

The chain recombines TRBV29-1 with TRBJ1-4; no clear D gene. Looked up from germline, CDR1 is SQVTM and CDR2 is ANQGSEA. Trimming left V 7 bases short and J 6 bases short, with 9 bases between. The CDR3 consists of 11 residues. The CDR3 here is CSARRDEKLFF. The CDR3 coding sequence is TGCAGCGCCAGACGGGATGAAAAACTGTTTTTT.

The chain is built from TRBV7-8 and TRBJ2-1, with no clear D. The CDR3 loop spans 18 amino acids. The germline CDR1 and CDR2 sequences are SGHVS and FQNEAQ. V dropped 0 bases and J dropped 5 bases, with 20 bases sitting between them. The CDR3 spells CASSLAYHSAPGDNEQFF. The CDR3 nucleotides are TGTGCCAGCAGCTTAGCATACCACTCCGCCCCCGGTGACAATGAGCAGTTCTTC.

The rearrangement uses TRBV28 and TRBJ2-7; D is unresolved. V shed 7 bases and J shed 6 bases, with 25 bases lying between them. The CDR3 loop spans 16 amino acids. The germline V gene has CDR1 MDHEN and CDR2 SYDVKM. Here the CDR3 reads CASTLTSNVAVSEQYF. CDR3 bases: TGTGCCAGCACTCTCACTTCTAACGTGGCAGTAAGCGAGCAGTACTTC.

This chain connects TRBV10-2 to TRBJ1-1, with D hard to call. CDR3 length: 13 amino acids. CDR1 is WSHSY and CDR2 is SAAADI in the germline V gene. V lost 3 bases, J lost 12 bases, and 17 bases lay in between. The CDR3 spells CASSDGPRSLSFF. The DNA for the CDR3 is TGCGCCAGCAGTGATGGACCGCGGTCGCTTTCTTTCTTT.

This chain uses TRBV28 with TRBJ2-1, with D tentatively TRBD1 or TRBD2 (5 bases each). Trimming left V 2 bases short and J 9 bases short, with 23 bases between. From germline, CDR1 is MDHEN and CDR2 SYDVKM. The CDR3 consists of 17 residues. The CDR3 nucleotides read TGTGCCAGCAGTTTACGTGTCGTGGGGGTTAGAGCACCTGAGCAGTTCTTC. Its protein product is CASSLRVVGVRAPEQFF.

This clone appeared once. This specimen includes other DNA sequences encoding the same CDR3. The chain joins TRBV30 to TRBJ2-2; D remains ambiguous. Germline V gene sequence: CDR1 GTSNPN, CDR2 SVGIG (reference sequence). This CDR3 has 10 residues. V was trimmed by 5 bases and J by 5 bases, leaving 3 bases between them. Here the CDR3 reads CAWGTGELFF. The CDR3 region has the DNA TGTGCCTGGGGAACCGGGGAGCTGTTTTTT.

The chain couples TRBV28 to TRBJ2-2, with TRBD1 as a possible D gene (5 bases). The germline V gene has CDR1 MDHEN and CDR2 SYDVKM. V was shortened by 4 bases and J by 0 bases, with 9 bases between the two germline ends. The CDR3 loop spans 15 amino acids. The CDR3 DNA reads as TGTGCCAGCAGTTCAGACAGCGCGAACACCGGGGAGCTGTTTTTT. Translated, it gives CASSSDSANTGELFF.

The chain uses TRBV21-1 and TRBJ2-5; the listed D gene, TRBD2, was not tested against the DNA. TRBV21-1 is tagged as a pseudogene. There are 17 residues in the CDR3. CDR3 DNA: TGTGCCAGCAGCGTTTTCCGGGCCCGGGAGGGGCAAGAGACCCAGTACTTC. Residues: CASSVFRAREGQETQYF.

In its sample, this clone was seen a few times. Different DNA sequences within this sample yield the same CDR3. This CDR3 is CASSPGNEQFF. CDR3 DNA sequence: TGTGCCAGCTCACCAGGGAATGAGCAGTTCTTC. The V and J genes are TRBV18 and TRBJ2-1, with unresolved D. CDR1 and CDR2 from the germline V gene are KGHSH and LQKENI. V dropped 2 bases and J dropped 7 bases, with 3 bases sitting between them. CDR3 length: 11 residues.

Concerning this clone: This specimen includes other DNA sequences encoding the same CDR3. This chain joins TRBV27 and TRBJ2-1; no reliable D call. V lost 8 bases, J lost 3 bases, and 8 bases lay in between. Germline lookup yields CDR1 MNHEY and CDR2 SMNVEV (reference sequence). The CDR3 is made up of 12 amino acids. DNA of the CDR3: TGTGCCAGCCGCGCAGGCTACAATGAGCAGTTCTTC. Translating gives CASRAGYNEQFF.

As DNA, the CDR3 is TGTGCCAGCAGCGGATGGACAGGTTACAATGAGCAGTTCTTC. Residues: CASSGWTGYNEQFF. V is TRBV14 and J is TRBJ2-1, with 7 bases lining up with TRBD1. The CDR3 extends over 14 amino acids. Germline CDR1 and CDR2: SGHDN and FVKESK. V shed 5 bases and J 4 bases; nucleotides not matched to a gene: 5.

The CDR3 bases are TGTGCCACCAGCAGAGCTGACAGGGGGATTTGGGAGACCCAGTACTTC. Translating it yields CATSRADRGIWETQYF. The rearrangement links TRBV15 to TRBJ2-5; 9 positions match TRBD1. The CDR3 runs to 16 residues. Germline CDR1 reads LNHNV; CDR2 reads YYDKDF (reference sequence). V was clipped by 1 base and J by 5 bases; unmatched bases: 8.

The genes are TRBV5-1 and TRBJ1-3; no definite D call. This CDR3 comprises 17 residues. Germline V gene lookup returns CDR1 SGHRS and CDR2 YFSETQ. Between the trimmed V and J ends, which lost 1 base and 0 bases, there was a span of 14 bases. The CDR3 coding sequence is TGCGCCAGCAGCTTGACCTTAACAGTTAACTCTGGAAACACCATATATTTT. Translation gives CASSLTLTVNSGNTIYF.

The V and J genes are TRBV27 and TRBJ2-1; D possibly matches TRBD1 or TRBD2 (5 bases each). The ends were cut back, 2 bases at V and 3 bases at J, with 11 bases in the middle. Germline CDR1 and CDR2: MNHEY and SMNVEV (reference sequence). The CDR3 loop spans 15 amino acids. CDR3 loop: CASSLERGFYNEQFF. CDR3 coding DNA: TGTGCCAGCAGTTTAGAACGGGGCTTCTACAATGAGCAGTTCTTC.

Points on this clone: With a much larger clone just one base away, this may be a read error. CDR3 nucleotide sequence: TGTGCCAGCAGCGTATCCGGGGAGCTGTTTTTT. Translation gives CASSVSGELFF. This chain connects TRBV27 to TRBJ2-2; D remains unclear. The CDR3 is made up of 11 amino acids. V shed 6 bases and J shed 6 bases, with 5 bases lying between them. Germline values: CDR1 MNHEY, CDR2 SMNVEV (reference sequence).

The V and J genes are TRBV27 and TRBJ2-2, with D maybe TRBD2 (6 bases). Germline CDR1 and CDR2: MNHEY and SMNVEV (reference sequence). This CDR3 comprises 13 residues. The germline V and J ends were trimmed by 7 bases and 5 bases, with 11 bases remaining between them. In nucleotides, the CDR3 is TGTGCCAGCACCGCTCTAGCGACCGGGGAGCTGTTTTTT. The encoded protein is CASTALATGELFF.

V and J are TRBV29-1 and TRBJ2-3, with TRBD2 as a possible D gene (5 bases). CDR1 is SQVTM and CDR2 is ANQGSEA in the germline V gene. Trimming removed 6 bases at V and 2 bases at J, with 12 bases between. The CDR3 is made up of 13 amino acids. CDR3 region: CSVRGSTTDTQYF. The CDR3 nucleotides read TGCAGCGTGCGCGGGTCCACCACAGATACGCAGTATTTT.

In this sample, this clone turned up once. The chain joins TRBV10-1 to TRBJ2-7; D is undetermined. The germline V gene has CDR1 WNHNN and CDR2 SYGVQD (reference sequence). Trimming removed 2 bases at V and 9 bases at J, with 17 bases between. The CDR3 consists of 14 residues. CDR3 amino acids: CASSETRFQLGQYF. The CDR3, as DNA: TGCGCCAGCAGTGAGACCAGGTTTCAATTGGGGCAGTACTTC.